This entry describes one TCR beta chain. An end of the junction does not agree with germline; a read error may underlie this. This sample was included in a study of neoadjuvant anti-PD-1 for oral cavity cancer. Germline-derived CDR1 and CDR2 are SSHAT and FNYEAQ (reference sequence). The CDR3 loop spans 13 amino acids. Method: immunoSEQ multiplex PCR; TCRdb's copy keeps in-frame clones and lacks some. The sample holds around 60,000 clones; 65% to 80% are singletons and the top ten take approximately 2.8%. The specimen comprised PBMCs, sampled before nivolumab (anti-PD-1) treatment. This TCR was sampled from a person aged 35-79 years with oral cavity squamous cell carcinoma. The V gene is TRBV7-7, the J gene TRBJ2-1; D is uncertain. The CDR3 region has the DNA TGTGCTAGCAGCTTAACCTCCCACAATGAGCAGTTCTTC. It yields the protein CASSLTSHNEQFF.